The next 9 T cell receptor beta chains were all read from a single sample in a study of identical twins. TCRdb used MiXCR to reprocess the 5' RACE reads, holding one entry per CDR3 protein. The table lists 1.5 million to 2 million distinct CDR3 sequences, around a third of them singletons. The material sequenced was cord blood. These receptors were obtained from a newborn girl in good health.

For the CDR3, the DNA is TGTGCCAGCAGCCAACCCTCCCTTTCACCCCTCCACTTT. Translation: CASSQPSLSPLHF. The chain carries TRBV3-1 and TRBJ1-6; D remains unclear. The V end was cut by 2 bases, the J end by 9 bases, with 8 bases between. Per germline, CDR1 LGHDT and CDR2 YNNKEL (reference sequence). The CDR3 contains 13 residues.

This chain links TRBV7-9 with TRBJ1-2; no clear D. Trimming removed 2 bases from V and 4 bases from J, with 11 bases in between. CDR3 length: 14 amino acids. In germline, CDR1 is SEHNR, CDR2 FQNEAQ (reference sequence). The CDR3 nucleotides read TGTGCCAGCAGCTTACCCCAGGATTCCTATGGCTACACCTTC. It codes for CASSLPQDSYGYTF.

This rearrangement joins TRBV24-1 to TRBJ2-1, with D unresolved. The CDR3 has 12 residues. The germline V gene encodes CDR1 KGHDR and CDR2 SFDVKD. Deletions cut 3 bases from V and 10 bases from J, with 9 bases between. CDR3 DNA: TGTGCCACCAGTGATACGTCCTACGAGCAGTTCTTC. Translation: CATSDTSYEQFF.

This clonotype appeared a single time. The J gene is TRBJ1-5, the V gene TRBV9; TRBD1 matches at 11 bases. Germline V gene lookup returns CDR1 SGDLS and CDR2 YYNGEE. The CDR3 spans 14 residues. Trimming removed 3 bases from V and 7 bases from J; junction bases left unmatched: 3. CDR3: CASSGGQGAQPQHF. The DNA for the CDR3 is TGTGCCAGCAGCGGAGGACAGGGGGCCCAGCCCCAGCATTTT.

The V and J genes are TRBV20-1 and TRBJ2-5, with D possibly TRBD2 on 6 matching bases. Looked up from germline, CDR1 is DFQATT and CDR2 is SNEGSKA (reference sequence). Trimming took off 1 base at V and 11 bases at J, with 32 bases between the two ends. The CDR3 spans 18 residues. CDR3 in amino acids: CSARAPMAGKGPYNEQYF. The DNA of the CDR3 is TGCAGTGCTAGAGCCCCTATGGCGGGGAAGGGGCCCTACAATGAGCAGTACTTC.

This clonotype has a handful of counts. The genes are TRBV28 and TRBJ1-5; D gene ambiguous. The CDR3 sequence is 16 residues long. V was clipped by 6 bases and J by 3 bases, with 18 bases between them. Germline CDR1 and CDR2: MDHEN and SYDVKM. CDR3 DNA sequence: TGTGCCAGCAGCAAACCGGGGAGCAGCCTCAATCAGCCCCAGCATTTT. It yields the protein CASSKPGSSLNQPQHF.

The genes are TRBV30 and TRBJ2-4, with a tentative D call TRBD1 (5 bases). The J call may be wrong; the DNA end is better matched by TRBJ2-7. CDR1 is GTSNPN, CDR2 SVGIG, per germline (reference sequence). The CDR3 sequence is 12 residues long. The CDR3 DNA reads TGTGCCTGGAGGGACAATCCCTACGAGCAGTACTTC. This translates into CAWRDNPYEQYF.

CDR3 DNA sequence: TGTGCCAGCAGGGAGCGGGGGTCCTACGAGCAGTACTTC. Translated: CASRERGSYEQYF. The chain joins TRBV11-2 to TRBJ2-7, with TRBD2 matching over 8 bases. J lost 1 base, V lost 6 bases, and 2 bases had no gene match. Germline V gene sequence: CDR1 SGHAT, CDR2 FQNNGV. CDR3 length: 13 residues.

The chain recombines TRBV11-3 with TRBJ2-2, with 8 bases fitting TRBD2. V lost 5 bases, J lost 7 bases, and 9 bases stayed unmatched. The germline V gene encodes CDR1 SGHNT and CDR2 YENEEA. CDR3 size: 15 residues. CDR3 DNA: TGTGCCAGCAGCCCCGGGACTAGTGCAGTCGGGGAGCTGTTTTTT. Encoded protein: CASSPGTSAVGELFF.